This T cell receptor beta chain was sequenced during a study of T-cell memory formation after mild COVID-19. Study-wide context: Among the donors, TCR clusters were largely specific to each donor.

Study-level points and caveats: Balance between CD4 and CD8 was seen in clones contracting day 15 to 85, and a CD4+ lean was seen in later expanders. CD4+ contracting clones were found mainly in CM and EM, and CD8+ ones in EMRA.

Constant-segment primers and 5'RACE yielded cDNA libraries for TCR alpha and TCR beta, each carrying sample barcodes and UMIs. Each CDR3 protein gets one entry after TCRdb re-called the 5' RACE reads with MiXCR. The sample contains a few hundred thousand distinct CDR3 sequences, around 27% of which appear only once. With 3 bases clipped from V and 3 bases from J, the junction kept 6 bases outside the gene matches. CDR1 SNHLY and CDR2 FYNNEI come from the germline V gene. This CDR3 has 16 amino acids. As concerns this clonotype: Its specificity is not known.

The TCR originated in an adult woman who had mild COVID-19 (a few samples of this study predate the infection). Cell type and time point are not known. This chain joins TRBV2 and TRBJ2-3; 10 nucleotides line up with TRBD1. Sequenced input: PBMCs or a T cell subset sorted from them (not recorded which). The CDR3 DNA follows: TGTGCCAGCAGTGAGAGGGACAGGGGAGCGACAGATACGCAGTATTTT. Protein sequence: CASSERDRGATDTQYF.